This is a list of T cell receptor beta chains from one sample in a study of CD8 T cells in Susac syndrome. TCRdb ran MiXCR on the immunoSEQ multiplex PCR reads and lists one entry per CDR3 protein. The table includes hundreds of thousands of distinct CDR3 sequences, about 96% detected once. What was sequenced was CD4+ T cells from PBMCs. The receptors stem from a human donor with multiple sclerosis. CDR3s include the opening cysteine and the closing phenylalanine or tryptophan.

V gene: TRBV9; CDR3 protein: CASSVGQSKPYEQYF
V gene: TRBV7-6; CDR3 protein: CASSLPAGQGAGEQYF
V gene: TRBV6-4; CDR3 protein: CASSPGQGPDTQYF
V gene: TRBV4-1; CDR3 protein: CASSQRMNTEAFF
V gene: TRBV3-1; CDR3 protein: CASSPRLRDANYGYTF
V gene: TRBV7-2; CDR3 protein: CASSAFVNEQFF
V gene: TRBV14; CDR3 protein: CASSQYPGQDSDEQYF
V gene: TRBV18; CDR3 protein: CASSPLLGILNTEAFF
V gene: TRBV20-1; CDR3 protein: CSARLTSPSETQYF
V gene: TRBV6-5; CDR3 protein: CASSYLGPGGYTF
V gene: TRBV5-6; CDR3 protein: CASSRLPGTVQETQYF
V gene: TRBV5-1; CDR3 protein: CASSLGTGGRDGYTF
V gene: TRBV20-1; CDR3 protein: CSARGGYEQYF
V gene: TRBV10-3; CDR3 protein: CAISESIGAYNEQFF
V gene: TRBV30; CDR3 protein: CAWSVQGIWEKLFF
V gene: TRBV9; CDR3 protein: CASSVESVGAAIIVQYF
V gene: TRBV12-3/TRBV12-4; CDR3 protein: CASSLQRASTEAFF
V gene: TRBV27; CDR3 protein: CASSSVANTEAFF
V gene: TRBV20-1; CDR3 protein: CSASSPRGGNYGYTF
V gene: TRBV28; CDR3 protein: CASSKGGPTDTQYF
V gene: TRBV7-3; CDR3 protein: CASSPRGSSTDTQYF
V gene: TRBV6-4; CDR3 protein: CASSDGTPSYEQYF
V gene: TRBV29-1; CDR3 protein: CSGGQNYNEQFF
V gene: TRBV18; CDR3 protein: CASSSSMDQPQHF
V gene: TRBV20-1; CDR3 protein: CSASFQTQYF
V gene: TRBV20-1; CDR3 protein: CSALGQGDEQYF
V gene: TRBV9; CDR3 protein: CASSRGSYEQYF
V gene: TRBV20-1; CDR3 protein: CSARDPTGGDNEQFF
V gene: TRBV12-3/TRBV12-4; CDR3 protein: CASSPTGGSQETQYF
V gene: TRBV5-1; CDR3 protein: CASNVGGPWGEQYF
V gene: TRBV7-8; CDR3 protein: CASSPAGGGQYF
V gene: TRBV24-1; CDR3 protein: CATSDLVRTRPYEQYF
V gene: TRBV29-1; CDR3 protein: CSAGTYYEQYF
V gene: TRBV12-3/TRBV12-4; CDR3 protein: CASGTSGGADTQYF